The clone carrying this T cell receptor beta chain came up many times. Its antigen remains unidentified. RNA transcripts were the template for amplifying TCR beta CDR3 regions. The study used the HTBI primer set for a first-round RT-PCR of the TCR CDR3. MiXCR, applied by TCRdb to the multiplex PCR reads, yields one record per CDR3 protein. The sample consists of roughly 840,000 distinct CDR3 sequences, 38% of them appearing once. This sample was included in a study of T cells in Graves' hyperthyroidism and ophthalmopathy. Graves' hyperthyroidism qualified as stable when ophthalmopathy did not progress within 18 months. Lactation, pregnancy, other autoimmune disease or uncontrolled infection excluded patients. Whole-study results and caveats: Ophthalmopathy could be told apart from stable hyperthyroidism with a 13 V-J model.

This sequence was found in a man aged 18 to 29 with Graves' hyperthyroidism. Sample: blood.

The CDR3 sequence is CASTLASGVNQPQHF. CDR3 in DNA: TGTGCCAGCACCCTCGCATCAGGGGTCAATCAGCCCCAGCATTTT. V is TRBV2 and J is TRBJ1-5; D possibly corresponds to TRBD1 (6 bases). The CDR3 runs 15 residues. Trimming left V 7 bases short and J 3 bases short, with 16 bases between. The V gene's germline CDR1 is SNHLY and CDR2 FYNNEI.